This TCR beta chain was identified during a study of human T cells and chemical hapten exposure. General study results and limits: After DPC sensitization, TCRs above 1 in 1000 frequency showed no change.

Original processing notes: A typical sample had some 87,000 TCRs, with 23,224 to 690,600 overall. Using its own MiXCR run on the RACE reads, TCRdb lists one record per CDR3 protein. TCRdb assigned the V and J calls; the authors' analysis was not used. The sample has some 77,000 distinct CDR3 sequences; under 13% are singletons. The trim removed 5 bases at V and 4 bases at J, leaving 5 bases unmatched. Germline CDR1 and CDR2: MNHNY and SVGAGI (reference sequence). The CDR3 runs 14 residues. On this clonotype: Its antigen remains unknown.

Indicated time point: patch test 1, 2 weeks after DPC sensitization. Treatment indicated: therapeutic diphenylcyclopropenone sensitization with weekly scalp DPC. The chain employs TRBV6-6 and TRBJ2-3; 8 bases line up with TRBD2. The source was whole blood, collected in connection with sensitization to the hapten diphenylcyclopropenone (DPC). The TCR sequence derives from a woman in her forties or fifties with alopecia areata. Some clones in this sample may be carry-over from other donors' samples. CDR3 nucleotides: TGTGCCAGCAGTCCGGGACTAGTTCCAGATACGCAGTATTTT. Amino acid sequence: CASSPGLVPDTQYF.